One and the same sample provided the 20 T cell receptor beta chains below, sequenced in a study of identifying expanded T cells in peripheral blood. Clones were sequenced by immunoSEQ multiplex PCR, and TCRdb holds only the in-frame ones, with some missing. The table has around 81,000 clones, approximately 85% seen once. What was sequenced was blood. All receptors come from a person aged 18 to 75 in good health.

The rearrangement links TRBV15 to TRBJ1-1; D perhaps matches TRBD1 (5 bases). V dropped 0 bases and J dropped 3 bases, with 17 bases sitting between them. The CDR3 spans 17 residues. Per germline, CDR1 LNHNV and CDR2 YYDKDF (reference sequence). The CDR3 nucleotides are TGTGCCACCAGCAGAGATCTCTCCCAGGGATTGGACACTGAAGCTTTCTTT. Translation: CATSRDLSQGLDTEAFF.

This clone appeared many times. This chain joins TRBV2 and TRBJ1-4, with a weak D call TRBD1 (5 bases). Germline-derived CDR1 and CDR2 are SNHLY and FYNNEI. V dropped 0 bases and J dropped 8 bases, with 22 bases sitting between them. The CDR3 runs 18 residues. The CDR3 loop reads CASSEAPIDSLPGEKLFF. The CDR3 DNA reads TGTGCCAGCAGTGAAGCGCCAATTGACAGCCTACCGGGGGAAAAACTGTTTTTT. Together with reference TRBV2 and TRBJ1-4, the CDR3 gives the full variable domain: EPEVTQTPSHQVTQMGQEVILRCVPISNHLYFYWYRQILGQKVEFLVSFYNNEISEKSEIFDDQFSVERPDGSNFTLKIRSTKLEDSAMYFCASSEAPIDSLPGEKLFFGSGTQLSVL.

The J gene is TRBJ2-6, the V gene TRBV5-1, with D tentatively TRBD1 or TRBD2 (6 bases each). V lost 4 bases, J lost 0 bases, and 17 bases lay in between. CDR1 is SGHRS, CDR2 YFSETQ, per germline. CDR3 length: 18 residues. For the CDR3, the DNA is TGCGCCAGCAGCCCGTGGGGGGCCGTGGACTCTGGGGCCAACGTCCTGACTTTC. Its translation is CASSPWGAVDSGANVLTF.

This clone was counted between two and nine times. The chain combines TRBV30 with TRBJ1-3; D not certain. CDR1 is GTSNPN, CDR2 SVGIG, per germline (reference sequence). This CDR3 region has 15 residues. Trimming shortened V by 4 bases and J by 0 bases, and 13 bases separated the two germline ends. The CDR3 nucleotides are TGTGCCTGGACTACCCACGTGGGCTCTGGAAACACCATATATTTT. Amino acids: CAWTTHVGSGNTIYF. The variable domain in full, completed from reference TRBV30 and TRBJ1-3, reads SQTIHQWPATLVQPVGSPLSLECTVEGTSNPNLYWYRQAAGRGLQLLFYSVGIGQISSEVPQNLSASRPQDRQFILSSKKLLLSDSGFYLCAWTTHVGSGNTIYFGEGSWLTVV.

The chain joins TRBV5-4 to TRBJ2-7, with 7 positions matching TRBD1. CDR1 is SGHNT, CDR2 YYREEE, per germline (reference sequence). This CDR3 region has 12 residues. The V gene end was trimmed by 6 bases and the J gene end by 6 bases; junction bases not matched to a gene: 6. The CDR3 reads CASTDRVTEQYF. Written as DNA, the CDR3 is TGTGCCAGCACCGACAGGGTTACCGAGCAGTACTTC.

The J gene is TRBJ1-2, the V gene TRBV18, with 8 bases that match TRBD1. CDR3 length equals 13 residues. The germline CDR1 and CDR2 sequences are KGHSH and LQKENI. Losses at the gene ends were 6 bases for V and 3 bases for J; bases not matched to a gene: 3. The CDR3 reads CASSQDRDYGYTF. The CDR3 DNA reads as TGTGCCAGCTCCCAGGACAGGGACTATGGCTACACCTTC.

The genes are TRBV5-5 and TRBJ1-1; 11 bases match TRBD1. From germline, CDR1 is SGHKS and CDR2 YYEKEE (reference sequence). J lost 0 bases, V lost 0 bases, and 7 bases had no gene match. The CDR3 sequence is 18 residues long. CDR3 loop: CASSLGPGQGEVNTEAFF. CDR3 in DNA: TGTGCCAGCAGCTTGGGACCGGGACAGGGGGAAGTGAACACTGAAGCTTTCTTT.

The chain recombines TRBV9 with TRBJ2-3; TRBD2 is a possible D gene (6 bases). Germline lookup yields CDR1 SGDLS and CDR2 YYNGEE. This CDR3 spans 16 amino acids. Trimming pared 0 bases from V and 1 base from J, leaving 12 bases between. The CDR3 reads CASSVGVGEGTDTQYF. For the CDR3, the DNA is TGTGCCAGCAGCGTAGGGGTAGGGGAGGGCACAGATACGCAGTATTTT.

The sample holds a few counts of this clone. The chain couples TRBV7-6 to TRBJ2-7, with no clear D. Germline V lookup: CDR1 SGHVS, CDR2 FNYEAQ. The CDR3 is made up of 12 amino acids. Deletions cut 2 bases from V and 3 bases from J, with 5 bases between. CDR3 coding DNA: TGTGCCAGCAGCTTAAATGACTACGAGCAGTACTTC. It codes for CASSLNDYEQYF.

The chain joins TRBV27 to TRBJ2-7; D may correspond to TRBD1 or TRBD2 (5 bases each). V was trimmed by 3 bases and J by 7 bases, leaving 13 bases between them. The germline V gene has CDR1 MNHEY and CDR2 SMNVEV (reference sequence). CDR3 length: 13 residues. CDR3 nucleotides: TGTGCCAGCAGTTTTACTAGGGGATCTGAGCAGTACTTC. Amino acids: CASSFTRGSEQYF.

V is TRBV2 and J is TRBJ1-1, with D possibly TRBD1 on 6 matching bases. This CDR3 is built from 13 residues. The V gene lost 5 bases and the J gene lost 1 base, with 8 bases spanning the gap. Germline CDR1 SNHLY, CDR2 FYNNEI. CDR3 bases: TGTGCCAGCAGTCCGACAGGGAACACTGAAGCTTTCTTT. Translating gives CASSPTGNTEAFF.

V and J are TRBV9 and TRBJ2-1; the D is unclear. The germline V gene has CDR1 SGDLS and CDR2 YYNGEE. V was shortened by 3 bases and J by 7 bases, with 17 bases between the two germline ends. This CDR3 comprises 15 residues. The CDR3 nucleotides are TGTGCCAGCAGCGCCCCGCCCCATCCCCTAAATGAGCAGTTCTTC. Amino acids: CASSAPPHPLNEQFF.

This chain joins TRBV5-4 and TRBJ2-5; TRBD1 matches at 10 bases. This CDR3 comprises 15 residues. Germline loops: CDR1 SGHNT, CDR2 YYREEE (reference sequence). J was trimmed by 5 bases and V by 4 bases; bases with no gene match: 8. CDR3 coding DNA: TGTGCCAGCAGCCCAAGGGACAGGGGCGGGGAGACCCAGTACTTC. It yields the protein CASSPRDRGGETQYF.

J is TRBJ2-6 and V is TRBV19; no clear D. The CDR3 covers 17 residues. V lost 1 base and J 0 bases, leaving 10 bases between the germline ends. Germline-derived CDR1 and CDR2 are LNHDA and SQIVND (reference sequence). CDR3 sequence: CASSIGHTGSGANVLTF. CDR3 DNA: TGTGCCAGTAGTATAGGTCACACCGGCTCTGGGGCCAACGTCCTGACTTTC.

The genes are TRBV19 and TRBJ2-5; 9 bases map to TRBD2. In germline, CDR1 is LNHDA, CDR2 SQIVND (reference sequence). The CDR3 runs 15 residues. J gave up 7 bases and V 3 bases, and 9 bases lay outside the gene matches. CDR3 sequence: CASSISAGGAGTQYF. The CDR3 coding sequence is TGTGCCAGTAGTATCTCAGCGGGGGGCGCGGGGACCCAGTACTTC.

The V call is TRBV5-5, the J call TRBJ1-2, with TRBD1 identical over 7 bases. There are 15 residues in the CDR3. V gave up 0 bases and J gave up 4 bases; unmatched junction bases: 6. Germline V gene lookup returns CDR1 SGHKS and CDR2 YYEKEE (reference sequence). CDR3 region: CASSLEPGQSYGYTF. Written as DNA, the CDR3 is TGTGCCAGCAGCTTGGAACCGGGACAGTCCTATGGCTACACCTTC.

Turning to this clone: The junction and the germline gene differ at one end; a read error may be behind it. The genes are TRBV9 and TRBJ2-7; D is unresolved. The germline CDR1 and CDR2 sequences are SGDLS and YYNGEE. The CDR3 consists of 15 residues. CDR3 residues: CASSVADGNSYGQYF. Written as DNA, the CDR3 is TGTGCCAGCAGCGTAGCTGATGGAAACTCCTACGGGCAGTACTTC.

The chain combines TRBV5-1 with TRBJ1-3; possibly TRBD1 for D (6 bases). Germline V CDR1 and CDR2: SGHRS, YFSETQ. The CDR3 consists of 18 residues. With 1 base removed from V and 2 bases from J, the gap between germline ends came to 19 bases. The CDR3 region has the DNA TGCGCCAGCAGCTTGTTCCTTTCCGGGGGCGTCCCTGGAAACACCATATATTTT. Translated, it gives CASSLFLSGGVPGNTIYF.

CDR3 in amino acids: CSVARGPMNTEAFF. The DNA for the CDR3 is TGCAGCGTTGCAAGGGGGCCGATGAACACTGAAGCTTTCTTT. This chain joins TRBV29-1 and TRBJ1-1, with 7 bases identical to TRBD1. V shed 4 bases and J 0 bases; nucleotides not matched to a gene: 5. The CDR3 has 14 amino acids. CDR1 SQVTM and CDR2 ANQGSEA come from the germline V gene.

The genes are TRBV5-1 and TRBJ1-2; tentative D call: TRBD1 (5 bases). V lost 1 base to trimming and J lost 4 bases, with 14 bases between them. CDR1 is SGHRS, CDR2 YFSETQ, per germline. The CDR3 is 15 residues long. In DNA, the CDR3 is TGCGCCAGCAGCTTGAGTGGCCGGGGGTCCTATGGCTACACCTTC. This sequence encodes CASSLSGRGSYGYTF.